A single sample is the source of the 27 T cell receptor beta chains below, sequenced in a study of response to subunit inactivated influenza vaccine. TCRdb reprocessed the RT-PCR reads via MiXCR and lists one record per CDR3 protein. The table shows around 600,000 distinct CDR3 sequences, with roughly 10% occurring only once. A further study also used this sample, focusing on T cells expressing NK-cell markers. That investigation notes: What made the TCR beta cDNA was 5'RACE template switching with UMIs.

The input for sequencing was PBMCs from blood, taken on the day of vaccination. These receptors were obtained from a man in his forties or fifties who received an inactivated influenza vaccine.

The rearrangement joins TRBV30 to TRBJ2-2; 8 nucleotides line up with TRBD1. Germline loops: CDR1 GTSNPN, CDR2 SVGIG (reference sequence). This CDR3 comprises 12 residues. With 3 bases clipped from V and 6 bases from J, the junction kept 0 bases outside the gene matches. The CDR3, as DNA: TGTGCCTGGAGACAGGGGGCCGGGGAGCTGTTTTTT. As protein: CAWRQGAGELFF. Drawing the rest from reference TRBV30 and TRBJ2-2, the complete variable domain is SQTIHQWPATLVQPVGSPLSLECTVEGTSNPNLYWYRQAAGRGLQLLFYSVGIGQISSEVPQNLSASRPQDRQFILSSKKLLLSDSGFYLCAWRQGAGELFFGEGSRLTVL.

The rearrangement joins TRBV7-9 to TRBJ2-4, with 9 bases lining up with TRBD2. The junction had 9 bases not matched to a gene; V was cut back by 0 bases and J by 6 bases. Germline-derived CDR1 and CDR2 are SEHNR and FQNEAQ (reference sequence). This CDR3 is built from 17 residues. The CDR3, as DNA: TGTGCCAGCAGCTTAGCCTTAAATAGCGGGGGCTCAAACATTCAGTACTTC. Translating it yields CASSLALNSGGSNIQYF.

This clonotype was seen only a few times. The rearrangement uses TRBV6-2 or TRBV6-3 and TRBJ2-1; TRBD2 aligns across 13 bases. The germline CDR1 and CDR2 sequences are MNHEY and SVGEGT. The ends lost 6 bases at V and 4 bases at J; junction bases unmatched: 6. CDR3 length: 16 amino acids. Written as DNA, the CDR3 is TGTGCCAGCAGCTTAGGGACTAGCGGGGTATACAATGAGCAGTTCTTC. It is translated as CASSLGTSGVYNEQFF.

This clonotype was recorded many times. This chain joins TRBV12-3 or TRBV12-4 and TRBJ2-2; D remains ambiguous. This CDR3 contains 13 residues. Between the trimmed V and J ends, which lost 2 bases and 6 bases, there was a span of 7 bases. The CDR3 spells CASSLLVSGELFF. The CDR3, as DNA: TGTGCCAGCAGTTTACTAGTATCCGGGGAGCTGTTTTTT.

This clonotype was counted ten times or more. J is TRBJ2-3 and V is TRBV4-3; 12 positions match TRBD2. This CDR3 has 19 residues. The germline CDR1 and CDR2 sequences are LGHNA and YSLEER. J gave up 0 bases and V 1 base, and 8 bases lay outside the gene matches. The CDR3 spells CASSQVTTSGGASTDTQYF. The DNA of the CDR3 is TGCGCCAGCAGCCAAGTCACGACTAGCGGGGGCGCTAGCACAGATACGCAGTATTTT.

This clonotype was seen more than once but under ten times. V gene TRBV4-3 combines with J gene TRBJ1-1; 7 bases are a match to TRBD1. This CDR3 region has 14 residues. Losses at the gene ends were 1 base for V and 5 bases for J; bases not matched to a gene: 4. Germline CDR1 LGHNA, CDR2 YSLEER. The DNA of the CDR3 is TGCGCCAGCAGCCAAGTTTTACAGGGGACTGAAGCTTTCTTT. Residues: CASSQVLQGTEAFF.

The rearrangement links TRBV12-3 or TRBV12-4 to TRBJ2-1; D gene ambiguous. This CDR3 has 13 amino acids. With 5 bases removed from V and 8 bases from J, the gap between germline ends came to 13 bases. The CDR3 DNA is TGTGCCAGCAGTCCCTTAACAGCAGATGAGCAGTTCTTC. Protein: CASSPLTADEQFF.

Ten or more counts support this clonotype. The gene calls are TRBV20-1 and TRBJ1-1; D may be TRBD1 (6 bases). Between the trimmed V and J ends, which lost 2 bases and 10 bases, there was a span of 20 bases. The CDR3 has 14 residues. Looked up from germline, CDR1 is DFQATT and CDR2 is SNEGSKA (reference sequence). CDR3 in amino acids: CSARKGTGSSSAFF. In DNA, the CDR3 is TGCAGTGCTAGAAAGGGTACAGGGTCATCCTCAGCTTTCTTT.

The chain couples TRBV20-1 to TRBJ2-7; TRBD2 aligns across 8 bases. Germline CDR1 is DFQATT and CDR2 is SNEGSKA (reference sequence). The CDR3 is 16 residues long. Trimming took 4 bases from V and 4 from J; bases not matched to a gene: 15. The DNA of the CDR3 is TGCAGTGCTAAACTAGCGGACTCAGGAGGCGGATACGAGCAGTACTTC. Its protein is CSAKLADSGGGYEQYF.

This clonotype was seen repeatedly, ten times or more. The V gene is TRBV7-9, the J gene TRBJ1-5, with D uncertain. Trimming left V 0 bases short and J 4 bases short, with 4 bases between. Germline V gene lookup returns CDR1 SEHNR and CDR2 FQNEAQ (reference sequence). The CDR3 consists of 13 residues. The CDR3 DNA reads as TGTGCCAGCAGCTTAGCTGCGAATCAGCCCCAGCATTTT. This codes for CASSLAANQPQHF.

The chain carries TRBV10-3 and TRBJ2-7; the match to TRBD1 covers 8 bases. Trimming took 2 bases from V and 5 from J; bases not matched to a gene: 5. Germline-derived CDR1 and CDR2 are ENHRY and SYGVKD. This CDR3 spans 14 amino acids. The chain's CDR3 is CAISEGQGTNEQYF. CDR3 nucleotides: TGTGCCATCAGTGAGGGACAGGGAACCAACGAGCAGTACTTC.

There are a few counts of this clonotype. V and J are TRBV6-6 and TRBJ2-3; no clear D. Trimming took 8 bases from V and 0 from J, leaving 6 bases between them. The CDR3 spans 12 residues. Germline V gene lookup returns CDR1 MNHNY and CDR2 SVGAGI (reference sequence). CDR3 sequence (DNA): TGTGCCAGCGGCGGCAGCACAGATACGCAGTATTTT. Translation: CASGGSTDTQYF.

This clonotype has more than one count but fewer than ten. The chain combines TRBV27 with TRBJ2-7; D is undetermined. The CDR3 consists of 14 residues. Germline V gene data show CDR1 as MNHEY and CDR2 as SMNVEV (reference sequence). V lost 4 bases, J lost 4 bases, and 14 bases lay in between. The CDR3 here is CASSSNLNSYEQYF. In nucleotides, the CDR3 is TGTGCCAGCAGTTCAAACTTAAACAGTTACGAGCAGTACTTC.

The J gene is TRBJ2-3, the V gene TRBV7-2, with a weak D call TRBD2 (6 bases). V dropped 0 bases and J dropped 0 bases, with 16 bases sitting between them. CDR1 is SGHTA and CDR2 is FQGNSA in the germline V gene. CDR3 length: 18 residues. CDR3 sequence (DNA): TGTGCCAGCAGCTTAGCGATCTTTAGCGGCCCTAGCACAGATACGCAGTATTTT. This gives the protein CASSLAIFSGPSTDTQYF.

This clonotype has ten or more counts. The CDR3 reads CASSLYGPGGMNIQYF. CDR3 nucleotides: TGTGCCAGCAGCTTATATGGGCCAGGGGGCATGAACATTCAGTACTTC. The chain links TRBV7-2 to TRBJ2-4; 8 bases align to TRBD1. J was trimmed by 7 bases and V by 2 bases; bases with no gene match: 10. This CDR3 has 16 residues. The V gene's germline CDR1 is SGHTA and CDR2 FQGNSA.

This chain uses TRBV20-1 with TRBJ2-4, with a weak D call TRBD1 (5 bases). Germline V gene sequence: CDR1 DFQATT, CDR2 SNEGSKA (reference sequence). Trimming took 6 bases from V and 3 from J, leaving 12 bases between them. The CDR3 totals 13 residues. Here the CDR3 DNA reads TGCAGTGCATCAGGGTCTGGCAAAAACATTCAGTACTTC. Protein sequence: CSASGSGKNIQYF.

The V gene is TRBV5-1, the J gene TRBJ2-7; D may be TRBD2 (6 bases). V lost 4 bases and J lost 1, with 12 bases in between. Germline CDR1 reads SGHRS; CDR2 reads YFSETQ. The CDR3 is made up of 14 amino acids. The CDR3 reads CASSPPEGSYEQYF. As DNA, the CDR3 is TGCGCCAGCAGCCCGCCGGAGGGGTCCTACGAGCAGTACTTC. The full variable domain, rest sourced from reference TRBV5-1 and TRBJ2-7, is KAGVTQTPRYLIKTRGQQVTLSCSPISGHRSVSWYQQTPGQGLQFLFEYFSETQRNKGNFPGRFSGRQFSNSRSEMNVSTLELGDSALYLCASSPPEGSYEQYFGPGTRLTVT.

This rearrangement joins TRBV20-1 to TRBJ2-3, with D hard to call. The CDR3 length is 14 residues. Trimming pared 4 bases from V and 5 bases from J, leaving 16 bases between. CDR1 and CDR2 (germline): DFQATT, SNEGSKA (reference sequence). The CDR3 DNA follows: TGCAGTGCTAACGGTGTGGCTAGTAAAGATACGCAGTATTTT. Protein product: CSANGVASKDTQYF.

The V and J genes are TRBV20-1 and TRBJ2-5; the match to TRBD2 covers 8 bases. V trimming: 1 base; J trimming: 0 bases; junction bases outside the gene matches: 7. Germline values: CDR1 DFQATT, CDR2 SNEGSKA (reference sequence). This CDR3 is built from 16 residues. CDR3 DNA sequence: TGCAGTGCTAGAGTCATGGGCGGGGGGAACCAAGAGACCCAGTACTTC. It yields the protein CSARVMGGGNQETQYF.

This clonotype was observed many times. CDR3 bases: TGCAGCGTTCCCGAGACTATGGGAAGCCCAGATACGCAGTATTTT. Translation: CSVPETMGSPDTQYF. The chain joins TRBV29-1 to TRBJ2-3; TRBD2 is a possible D gene (5 bases). The CDR3 totals 15 residues. Germline CDR1 is SQVTM and CDR2 is ANQGSEA. With 5 bases removed from V and 4 bases from J, the gap between germline ends came to 19 bases.

The chain's CDR3 is CASSFFRNSPLHF. The CDR3 DNA sequence: TGTGCCAGCAGTTTCTTTAGGAATTCACCCCTCCACTTT. The rearrangement links TRBV12-3 or TRBV12-4 to TRBJ1-6; D not certain. With 3 bases removed from V and 7 bases from J, the gap between germline ends came to 7 bases. This CDR3 region has 13 residues.

This chain connects TRBV20-1 to TRBJ2-1; TRBD2 matches at 7 bases. The J segment lost 3 bases and the V segment lost 6 bases, leaving 8 bases of the junction unmatched. The CDR3 runs to 14 residues. CDR1 DFQATT and CDR2 SNEGSKA come from the germline V gene (reference sequence). The chain's CDR3 is CSAPRGGSYNEQFF. The CDR3 bases are TGCAGTGCCCCCCGGGGCGGGAGCTACAATGAGCAGTTCTTC.

This chain connects TRBV7-2 to TRBJ2-7, with 8 positions matching TRBD2. The CDR3 has 16 residues. V dropped 2 bases and J dropped 2; count of bases not matched to a gene: 8. The germline gives CDR1 SGHTA, CDR2 FQGNSA. The CDR3 DNA follows: TGTGCCAGCAGCTTAAATTGGCGGGGGGCCCCCTACGAGCAGTACTTC. As protein: CASSLNWRGAPYEQYF.

This clonotype was recorded once. The chain combines TRBV20-1 with TRBJ2-7, with D perhaps matching TRBD2 (6 bases). The CDR3 loop spans 14 amino acids. V lost 4 bases and J lost 0, with 13 bases in between. CDR1 and CDR2 (germline): DFQATT, SNEGSKA (reference sequence). DNA of the CDR3: TGCAGTGCTATTCAACCGGGACTCTCCTACGAGCAGTACTTC. This translates into CSAIQPGLSYEQYF.

This clonotype showed up many times. The rearrangement uses TRBV12-3 or TRBV12-4 and TRBJ2-3; D is unclear. The CDR3 extends over 15 amino acids. V dropped 5 bases and J dropped 0 bases, with 12 bases sitting between them. CDR3 in amino acids: CASSPTTQSTDTQYF. The CDR3, as DNA: TGTGCCAGCAGTCCCACTACCCAGAGCACAGATACGCAGTATTTT.

This clonotype occurred a few times. V gene TRBV28 combines with J gene TRBJ2-2; D is perhaps TRBD2 (5 bases). V lost 8 bases to trimming and J lost 8 bases, with 9 bases between them. The CDR3 sequence is 11 residues long. The germline CDR1 and CDR2 sequences are MDHEN and SYDVKM. CDR3 nucleotide sequence: TGTGCCAGCGTTGAGCGGGGGGAGCTGTTTTTT. This sequence encodes CASVERGELFF.

The V call is TRBV29-1, the J call TRBJ1-1; weak D call: TRBD1 (5 bases). CDR3 size: 12 residues. V lost 6 bases to trimming and J lost 5 bases, with 13 bases between them. Germline loops: CDR1 SQVTM, CDR2 ANQGSEA. This CDR3 reads CSVFPGKTEAFF. The CDR3 DNA follows: TGCAGCGTCTTCCCAGGGAAGACTGAAGCTTTCTTT.